This T cell receptor (beta chain) stems from a study of blood T cell repertoires in COVID-19. Study in general: Samples representing acute and convalescent COVID-19 were sourced from the United States, Italy and Spain. T cells, B-cell-depleted T cells, or PBMCs supplied cDNA or gDNA.

After removal of 3 bases from V and 9 bases from J, the junction contained 4 bases not matched to a gene. Germline-derived CDR1 and CDR2 are MDHEN and SYDVKM. The CDR3 is 15 amino acids. Authors' data handling: Amplification of reference gene primers was used by the study to estimate nucleated cell counts. Sequencing used immunoSEQ multiplex PCR; TCRdb keeps in-frame clones, though not all of them. V and J calls and clone size follow that table, whereas D and trimming were derived from the DNA. This table holds 35,000 to 50,000 clones, 70% to 85% found once. The chain has TRBV28 and TRBJ2-5; 16 bases are a match to TRBD2. The sequence was obtained from a human donor in a cohort sampled during active COVID-19. Sequenced: peripheral blood. CDR3 in DNA: TGTGCCAGCAGTTTGGGACTAGCGGGGGGGCGGGCCCAGTACTTC. It yields the protein CASSLGLAGGRAQYF.